The T cell receptor beta chain under discussion was sequenced for a study of identical twins. cDNA molecules carried unique molecular identifiers, and template switching added a universal primer site. TCRdb reprocessed the 5' RACE reads with MiXCR, giving one entry per CDR3 protein. The table has approximately 630,000 distinct CDR3 sequences, about 7.1% seen once. Germline trimming cut 5 bases from V and 5 bases from J; bases unmatched to any gene: 13. The CDR3 consists of 17 residues. Germline V gene lookup returns CDR1 SNHLY and CDR2 FYNNEI. These same records also appear under a second study, on yellow fever vaccine responses in identical twins.

The V and J genes are TRBV2 and TRBJ2-7, with 12 bases identical to TRBD2. The receptor's source is a woman aged 18-29 years in good health. Input material: PBMCs. CDR3 bases: TGTGCCAGCAGTCAAACAGCCCCGACTAGCGGGAGAAACGAGCAGTACTTC. Residues: CASSQTAPTSGRNEQYF.